The 26 T cell receptor beta chains given below trace back to one sample, sequenced in a study of regulatory T cells in long-lasting Graves disease. Time point: newly diagnosed GD, antithyroid drugs for less than 3 months. With RNA extracted from PBMCs as input, the TCR library was made. Arm-PCR with iRepertoire HTBI primers amplified the CDR3 regions for these TCR beta libraries. Via MiXCR, TCRdb re-called the multiplex PCR reads, giving one row per CDR3 protein. Here the sample spans under 300,000 distinct CDR3 sequences, about 20% being singletons. The same sample was also studied in work on T cells in Graves' hyperthyroidism and ophthalmopathy.

The input for sequencing was peripheral blood mononuclear cells (PBMCs), taken at new diagnosis, from a patient treated with antithyroid drugs. Source of these receptors: a woman younger than 45 with Graves disease.

Worth noting for this clonotype: A much larger clone differs from this one at a single base, so this may be a read error. The V call is TRBV7-2, the J call TRBJ2-7; no clear D gene. This CDR3 contains 14 residues. CDR1 is SGHTA, CDR2 FQGNSA, per germline. The germline V and J ends were trimmed by 9 bases and 6 bases, with 21 bases remaining between them. The chain's CDR3 is CASSPDTWVSEQYF. The CDR3 DNA is TGTGCCAGTAGTCCAGACACCTGGGTGAGCGAGCAGTACTTC.

This clonotype was counted ten times or more. V is TRBV7-9 and J is TRBJ2-1, with 8 positions matching TRBD2. CDR3 length: 17 residues. The junction had 11 bases not matched to a gene; V was cut back by 5 bases and J by 2 bases. Germline V CDR1 and CDR2: SEHNR, FQNEAQ (reference sequence). The CDR3 here is CASSPRLARPTYNEQFF. CDR3 sequence (DNA): TGTGCCAGCAGCCCCAGACTAGCGCGGCCGACCTACAATGAGCAGTTCTTC.

This clonotype was observed at least ten times. The V gene is TRBV20-1, the J gene TRBJ2-2; 8 bases agree with TRBD1. The CDR3 is 16 amino acids. V shed 6 bases, J shed 2 bases, and the junction held 11 bases outside the gene matches. Germline CDR1 is DFQATT and CDR2 is SNEGSKA (reference sequence). The DNA for the CDR3 is TGCAGTGCCATTACAAAGGGGACAGGAAACACCGGGGAGCTGTTTTTT. Its protein is CSAITKGTGNTGELFF.

Many counts were recorded for this clonotype. V usage is TRBV7-6 and J usage is TRBJ2-5; the D gene could be TRBD1 or TRBD2 (6 bases each). Trimming removed 0 bases from V and 5 bases from J, with 16 bases in between. Germline values: CDR1 SGHVS, CDR2 FNYEAQ. This CDR3 comprises 16 residues. Here the CDR3 DNA reads TGTGCCAGCAGCTTAGCTAATCGGGGGCTGGGGGAGACCCAGTACTTC. As protein: CASSLANRGLGETQYF. The full variable domain, in which reference TRBV7-6 and TRBJ2-5 provide the parts outside the CDR3, is GAGVSQSPRYKVTKRGQDVALRCDPISGHVSLYWYRQALGQGPEFLTYFNYEAQQDKSGLPNDRFSAERPEGSISTLTIQRTEQRDSAMYRCASSLANRGLGETQYFGPGTRLLVL.

This clonotype was found a few times. The chain joins TRBV5-6 to TRBJ1-3; D gene ambiguous. This CDR3 contains 17 residues. Germline V gives CDR1 SGHDT, CDR2 YYEEEE. Trimming removed 0 bases from V and 3 bases from J, with 16 bases in between. DNA for the CDR3: TGTGCCAGCAGCTTGGTAGGCGGGAGTTCTCTTGGAAACACCATATATTTT. Its translation: CASSLVGGSSLGNTIYF.

This clonotype was seen at least ten times. The CDR3 reads CAISYGGSNTEAFF. The CDR3 DNA is TGTGCCATCAGCTATGGGGGCTCAAACACTGAAGCTTTCTTT. V and J are TRBV10-3 and TRBJ1-1; TRBD1 might be the D (6 bases). This CDR3 is built from 14 residues. Germline V gene data show CDR1 as ENHRY and CDR2 as SYGVKD. The V end was cut by 6 bases, the J end by 2 bases, with 13 bases between.

This clonotype appeared many times. The V call is TRBV12-3 or TRBV12-4, the J call TRBJ2-7; 7 bases are shared with TRBD2. Losses at the gene ends were 4 bases for V and 3 bases for J; bases not matched to a gene: 6. This CDR3 spans 14 amino acids. CDR3 nucleotide sequence: TGTGCCAGCAGTTACGGGGAGGGGAGCTACGAGCAGTACTTC. Amino acids: CASSYGEGSYEQYF.

This clonotype was detected many times. This chain connects TRBV29-1 to TRBJ1-2; the D is unclear. Germline CDR1 SQVTM, CDR2 ANQGSEA. V was shortened by 6 bases and J by 7 bases, with 15 bases between the two germline ends. The CDR3 contains 12 residues. This CDR3 reads CSVPLGAGGYTF. CDR3 nucleotide sequence: TGCAGCGTCCCGTTGGGTGCAGGTGGCTACACCTTC.

The chain recombines TRBV9 with TRBJ2-7; 10 bases are a match to TRBD2. Germline V lookup: CDR1 SGDLS, CDR2 YYNGEE. After removal of 3 bases from V and 1 base from J, the junction contained 7 bases not matched to a gene. The CDR3 has 16 residues. The CDR3 region is CASSDQAGGHSYEQYF. The DNA of the CDR3 is TGTGCCAGCAGCGACCAAGCGGGGGGGCATTCCTACGAGCAGTACTTC.

On this clonotype: A far larger clone lies a single base away; this is likely a read error. The chain uses TRBV13 and TRBJ2-5; TRBD1 aligns across 8 bases. CDR1 is PRHDT, CDR2 FYEKMQ, per germline (reference sequence). V lost 3 bases, J lost 11 bases, and 8 bases stayed unmatched. CDR3 size: 13 residues. The chain's CDR3 is CASSLTGVGEQYF. The DNA of the CDR3 is TGTGCCAGCAGCTTGACAGGGGTGGGTGAGCAGTACTTC.

This clonotype was seen ten or more times. This CDR3 is CASSLKGAPGYGYTF. The CDR3 DNA reads as TGTGCCAGCAGTTTAAAGGGCGCTCCCGGCTATGGCTACACCTTC. The chain employs TRBV12-3 or TRBV12-4 and TRBJ1-2, with D hard to call. This CDR3 comprises 15 residues. V was cut by 2 bases and J by 4 bases, with 14 bases left in between.

This clonotype has ten or more counts. V and J are TRBV5-1 and TRBJ1-3; no clear D. V was shortened by 0 bases and J by 0 bases, with 10 bases between the two germline ends. The germline V gene encodes CDR1 SGHRS and CDR2 YFSETQ. The CDR3 contains 16 residues. The CDR3 reads CASSLEAAYSGNTIYF. CDR3 in DNA: TGCGCCAGCAGCTTGGAGGCAGCCTACTCTGGAAACACCATATATTTT.

This clonotype has a count of ten or more. V gene TRBV19 combines with J gene TRBJ1-5; D gene uncertain. This CDR3 region has 13 residues. Trimming pared 5 bases from V and 5 bases from J, leaving 10 bases between. CDR1 is LNHDA, CDR2 SQIVND, per germline (reference sequence). The CDR3 reads CASSWAGDQPQHF. The DNA of the CDR3 is TGTGCCAGTAGTTGGGCAGGAGATCAGCCCCAGCATTTT.

This clonotype was seen ten or more times. The chain links TRBV7-9 to TRBJ1-4; no reliable D call. V shed 5 bases and J shed 4 bases, with 14 bases lying between them. Germline lookup yields CDR1 SEHNR and CDR2 FQNEAQ (reference sequence). The CDR3 sequence is 15 residues long. Here the CDR3 DNA reads TGTGCCAGCAGCCGGACGGGGTTTGGTAATGAAAAACTGTTTTTT. Translated: CASSRTGFGNEKLFF.

Many counts were recorded for this clonotype. J is TRBJ1-3 and V is TRBV20-1; TRBD1 might be the D (6 bases). This CDR3 is 16 amino acids long. Germline lookup yields CDR1 DFQATT and CDR2 SNEGSKA (reference sequence). Trimming took 5 bases from V and 4 from J, leaving 21 bases between them. The CDR3 region has the DNA TGCAGTGCTTCTACTCGGGGTAGGGGGAGAGGAAACACCATATATTTT. It is translated as CSASTRGRGRGNTIYF.

This clonotype was recorded many times. The chain carries TRBV5-1 and TRBJ2-1; 14 bases fit TRBD2. The CDR3 runs 19 residues. Germline V gives CDR1 SGHRS, CDR2 YFSETQ. With 4 bases clipped from V and 4 bases from J, the junction kept 13 bases outside the gene matches. The CDR3 region is CASSGGLAGGPAGYNEQFF. CDR3 sequence (DNA): TGCGCCAGCAGCGGCGGACTAGCGGGGGGCCCTGCAGGATACAATGAGCAGTTCTTC.

This clonotype was counted at least ten times. The rearrangement uses TRBV10-3 and TRBJ1-1, with D uncertain. CDR1 is ENHRY, CDR2 SYGVKD, per germline. Trimming shortened V by 5 bases and J by 5 bases, and 9 bases separated the two germline ends. The CDR3 runs to 12 residues. The CDR3: CAISNRETEAFF. CDR3 sequence (DNA): TGTGCCATCAGTAATAGGGAGACTGAAGCTTTCTTT.

This clonotype was counted only a few times. J is TRBJ2-6 and V is TRBV20-1; tentatively, D is TRBD1 (6 bases). This CDR3 is 17 amino acids long. Per the germline V gene, CDR1 is DFQATT and CDR2 is SNEGSKA (reference sequence). Trimming stripped 2 bases from V and 0 bases from J, with 14 bases between. CDR3 loop: CSARPRQESSGANVLTF. Written as DNA, the CDR3 is TGCAGTGCTAGACCTCGACAGGAGAGCTCTGGGGCCAACGTCCTGACTTTC.

This clonotype was picked up a small number of times. The chain combines TRBV20-1 with TRBJ1-1; D gene uncertain. The CDR3 covers 16 residues. Looked up from germline, CDR1 is DFQATT and CDR2 is SNEGSKA (reference sequence). V lost 0 bases and J 0 bases, leaving 14 bases between the germline ends. CDR3 in DNA: TGCAGTGCTAGAGATTCGGGCACGCGGATGAACACTGAAGCTTTCTTT. This encodes CSARDSGTRMNTEAFF.

This chain uses TRBV24-1 with TRBJ2-7; 8 bases line up with TRBD2. In germline, CDR1 is KGHDR, CDR2 SFDVKD. With 8 bases clipped from V and 2 bases from J, the junction kept 13 bases outside the gene matches. This CDR3 spans 16 amino acids. CDR3 DNA: TGTGCCACCACCCAAATACCGGGACTAGAGCCCTACGAGCAGTACTTC. Protein sequence: CATTQIPGLEPYEQYF.

This clonotype appeared once. A far larger clone lies a single base away; this is likely a read error. The chain joins TRBV12-3 or TRBV12-4 to TRBJ1-2; no reliable D call. The CDR3 loop spans 13 amino acids. V was cut by 6 bases and J by 2 bases, with 10 bases left in between. CDR3 DNA sequence: TGTGCCAGCAGCCGAGTGGGGAACTATGGCTACACCTTC. Translated, it gives CASSRVGNYGYTF.

V usage is TRBV7-6 and J usage is TRBJ2-7; D might be TRBD1 or TRBD2, each matching 5 bases. V dropped 5 bases and J dropped 5 bases, with 10 bases sitting between them. The germline CDR1 and CDR2 sequences are SGHVS and FNYEAQ. The CDR3 is 12 amino acids. The CDR3 here is CASSQGTNEQYF. CDR3 sequence (DNA): TGTGCCAGCAGCCAAGGGACGAACGAGCAGTACTTC.

This clonotype was seen ten or more times. V gene TRBV18 combines with J gene TRBJ2-7; D possibly corresponds to TRBD1 (6 bases). This CDR3 is built from 13 residues. Trimming left V 3 bases short and J 3 bases short, with 9 bases between. The germline V gene has CDR1 KGHSH and CDR2 LQKENI. The CDR3 reads CASSPTGLYEQYF. The CDR3 DNA follows: TGTGCCAGCTCACCCACAGGGCTCTACGAGCAGTACTTC.

The table lists this clonotype with many counts. The rearrangement links TRBV2 to TRBJ2-5; 9 bases fit TRBD2. The CDR3 length is 19 residues. From germline, CDR1 is SNHLY and CDR2 FYNNEI. The J segment lost 0 bases and the V segment lost 3 bases, leaving 14 bases of the junction unmatched. CDR3 loop: CASSEEGTRTSAYQETQYF. CDR3 DNA sequence: TGTGCCAGCAGTGAGGAGGGAACCAGGACTAGCGCTTACCAAGAGACCCAGTACTTC.

This clonotype occurred many times. The genes are TRBV14 and TRBJ2-2; D unclear. The germline gives CDR1 SGHDN, CDR2 FVKESK. Trimming stripped 4 bases from V and 1 base from J, with 10 bases between. The CDR3 has 15 amino acids. CDR3 sequence: CASSPLAMNTGELFF. CDR3 bases: TGTGCCAGCAGCCCGTTGGCTATGAACACCGGGGAGCTGTTTTTT.

Ten or more counts support this clonotype. The V and J genes are TRBV25-1 and TRBJ2-2; D may match TRBD1 or TRBD2 (5 bases each). Between the trimmed V and J ends, which lost 5 bases and 4 bases, there was a span of 11 bases. CDR3 length: 14 residues. CDR1 and CDR2 (germline): MGHDK, SYGVNS. The CDR3 here is CASSRTGTTGELFF. As DNA, the CDR3 is TGTGCCAGCAGTCGAACCGGGACCACCGGGGAGCTGTTTTTT. The full variable domain, with the rest looked up from reference TRBV25-1 and TRBJ2-2, is EADIYQTPRYLVIGTGKKITLECSQTMGHDKMYWYQQDPGMELHLIHYSYGVNSTEKGDLSSESTVSRIRTEHFPLTLESARPSHTSQYLCASSRTGTTGELFFGEGSRLTVL.